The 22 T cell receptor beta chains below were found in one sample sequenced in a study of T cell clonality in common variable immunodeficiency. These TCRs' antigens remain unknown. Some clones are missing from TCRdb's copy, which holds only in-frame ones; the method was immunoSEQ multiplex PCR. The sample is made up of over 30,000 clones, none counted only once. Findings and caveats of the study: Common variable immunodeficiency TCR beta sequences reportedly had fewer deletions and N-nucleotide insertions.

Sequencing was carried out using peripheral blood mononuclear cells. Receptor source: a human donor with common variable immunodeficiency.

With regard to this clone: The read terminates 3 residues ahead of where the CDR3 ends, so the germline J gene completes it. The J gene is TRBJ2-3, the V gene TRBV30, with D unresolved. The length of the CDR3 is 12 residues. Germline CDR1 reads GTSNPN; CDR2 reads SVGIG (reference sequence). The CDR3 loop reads CAWSPPSDAQYF. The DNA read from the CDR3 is TGTGCCTGGAGTCCCCCTAGTGATGCG.

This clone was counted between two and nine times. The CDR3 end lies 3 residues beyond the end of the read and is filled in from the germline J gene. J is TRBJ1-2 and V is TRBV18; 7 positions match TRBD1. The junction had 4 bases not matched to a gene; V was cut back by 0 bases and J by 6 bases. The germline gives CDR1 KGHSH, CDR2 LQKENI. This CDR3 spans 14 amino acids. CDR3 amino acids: CASSPPDRRDGYTF. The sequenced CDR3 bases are TGTGCCAGCTCACCACCGGACAGGCGCGATGGC.

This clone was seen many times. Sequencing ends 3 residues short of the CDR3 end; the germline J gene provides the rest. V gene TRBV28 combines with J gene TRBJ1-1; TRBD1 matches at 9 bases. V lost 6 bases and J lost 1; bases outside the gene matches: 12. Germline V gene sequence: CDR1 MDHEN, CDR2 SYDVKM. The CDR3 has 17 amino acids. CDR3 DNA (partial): TGTGCCAGCAGAGAAGCCGGGACAGGGTATAGGAACACTGAA. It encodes CASREAGTGYRNTE. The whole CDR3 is CASREAGTGYRNTEAFF. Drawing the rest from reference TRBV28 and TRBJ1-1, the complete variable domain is DVKVTQSSRYLVKRTGEKVFLECVQDMDHENMFWYRQDPGLGLRLIYFSYDVKMKEKGDIPEGYSVSREKKERFSLILESASTNQTSMYLCASREAGTGYRNTEAFFGQGTRLTVV.

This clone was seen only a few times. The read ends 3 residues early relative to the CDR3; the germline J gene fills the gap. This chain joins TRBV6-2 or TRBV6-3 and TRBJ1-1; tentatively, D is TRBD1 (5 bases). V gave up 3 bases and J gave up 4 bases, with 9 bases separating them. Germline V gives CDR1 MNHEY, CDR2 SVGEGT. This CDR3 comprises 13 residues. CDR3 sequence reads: CASSYSGGTEAFF. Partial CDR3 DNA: TGTGCCAGCAGTTATTCCGGGGGCACTGAA.

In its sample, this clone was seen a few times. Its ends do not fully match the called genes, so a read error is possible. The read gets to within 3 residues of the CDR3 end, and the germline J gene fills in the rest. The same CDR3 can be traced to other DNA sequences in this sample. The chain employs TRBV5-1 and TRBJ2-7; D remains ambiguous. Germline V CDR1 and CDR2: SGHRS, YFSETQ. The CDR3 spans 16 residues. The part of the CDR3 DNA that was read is TGCGCTAGCAGCTTGGCTGCTTTAGACAATCGGTACGAG. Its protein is CASSLAALDNRYE. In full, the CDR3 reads CASSLAALDNRYEQYF.

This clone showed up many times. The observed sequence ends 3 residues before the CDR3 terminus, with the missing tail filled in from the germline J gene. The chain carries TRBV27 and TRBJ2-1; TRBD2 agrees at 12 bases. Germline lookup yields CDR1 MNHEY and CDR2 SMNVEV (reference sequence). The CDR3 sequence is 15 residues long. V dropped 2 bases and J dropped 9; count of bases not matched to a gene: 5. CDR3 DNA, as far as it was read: TGTGCCAGCAGTTTACCTAGCGGGAGGGGCGGTGAG. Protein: CASSLPSGRGGE. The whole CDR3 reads CASSLPSGRGGEQFF.

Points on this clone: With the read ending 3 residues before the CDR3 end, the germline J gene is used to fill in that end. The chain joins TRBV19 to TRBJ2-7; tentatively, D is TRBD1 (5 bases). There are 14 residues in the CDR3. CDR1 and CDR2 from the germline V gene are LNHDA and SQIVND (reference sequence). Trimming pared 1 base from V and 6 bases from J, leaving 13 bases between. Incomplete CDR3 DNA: TGTGCCAGTAGTATAGGACTGGGGCGTCTCGAG. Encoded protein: CASSIGLGRLE. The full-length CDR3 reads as CASSIGLGRLEQYF.

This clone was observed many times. Incomplete CDR3 DNA: TGTGCCAGCAGCGCTACTAGCGGGAGGGCCTACACCGGGGAG. Encoded protein: CASSATSGRAYTGE. The CDR3 reads in full as CASSATSGRAYTGELFF. The chain links TRBV9 to TRBJ2-2, with 13 bases identical to TRBD2. The CDR3 extends 3 residues past the end of the read, so its final part is completed from the germline J gene. With 3 bases clipped from V and 3 bases from J, the junction kept 5 bases outside the gene matches. CDR3 length: 17 amino acids. Germline V gene data show CDR1 as SGDLS and CDR2 as YYNGEE.

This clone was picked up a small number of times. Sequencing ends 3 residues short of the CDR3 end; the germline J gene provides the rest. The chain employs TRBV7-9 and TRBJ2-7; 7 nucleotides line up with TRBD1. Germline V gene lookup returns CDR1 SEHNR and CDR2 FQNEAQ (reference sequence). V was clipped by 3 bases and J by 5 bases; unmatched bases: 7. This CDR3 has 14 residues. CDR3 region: CASSFRGNENEQYF. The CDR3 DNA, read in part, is TGTGCCAGCAGCTTCAGGGGGAATGAGAACGAG.

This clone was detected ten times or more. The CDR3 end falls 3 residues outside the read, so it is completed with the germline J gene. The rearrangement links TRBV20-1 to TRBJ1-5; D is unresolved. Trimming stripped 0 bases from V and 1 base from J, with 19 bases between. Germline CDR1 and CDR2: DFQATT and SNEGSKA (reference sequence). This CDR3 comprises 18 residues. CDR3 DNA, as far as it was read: TGCAGTGCTAGAGATAGTAGGCAACTAAGCCCAAGCAATCAGCCC. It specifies CSARDSRQLSPSNQP. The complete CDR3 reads CSARDSRQLSPSNQPQHF.

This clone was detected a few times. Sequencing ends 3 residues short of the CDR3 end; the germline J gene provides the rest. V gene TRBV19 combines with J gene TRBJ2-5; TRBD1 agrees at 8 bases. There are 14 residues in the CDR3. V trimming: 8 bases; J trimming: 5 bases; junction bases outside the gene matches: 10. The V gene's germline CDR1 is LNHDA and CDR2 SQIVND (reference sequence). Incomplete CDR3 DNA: TGTGCCAGTGCAGGGGGCGCTGGGGATGAGACC. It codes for CASAGGAGDET. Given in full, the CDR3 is CASAGGAGDETQYF.

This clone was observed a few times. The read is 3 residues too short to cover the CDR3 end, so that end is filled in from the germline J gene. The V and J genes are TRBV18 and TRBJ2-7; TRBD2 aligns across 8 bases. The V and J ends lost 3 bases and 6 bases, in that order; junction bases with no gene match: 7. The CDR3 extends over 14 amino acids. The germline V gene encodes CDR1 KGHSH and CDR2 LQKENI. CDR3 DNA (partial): TGTGCCAGCTCACCCGGGACTAGTTTTCCCGAG. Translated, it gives CASSPGTSFPE. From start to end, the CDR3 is CASSPGTSFPEQYF. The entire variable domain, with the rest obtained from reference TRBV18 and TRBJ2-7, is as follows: NAGVMQNPRHLVRRRGQEARLRCSPMKGHSHVYWYRQLPEEGLKFMVYLQKENIIDESGMPKERFSAEFPKEGPSILRIQQVVRGDSAAYFCASSPGTSFPEQYFGPGTRLTVT.

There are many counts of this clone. The CDR3 sequence: CASSPSDLGIDEQFF. The CDR3 bases that were read are TGTGCCAGCTCACCCTCGGATCTAGGAATTGATGAG. V gene TRBV18 combines with J gene TRBJ2-1; no reliable D call. The read is 3 residues too short to cover the CDR3 end, so that end is filled in from the germline J gene. The CDR3 is 15 residues long. Germline lookup yields CDR1 KGHSH and CDR2 LQKENI. V dropped 3 bases and J dropped 8 bases, with 17 bases sitting between them.

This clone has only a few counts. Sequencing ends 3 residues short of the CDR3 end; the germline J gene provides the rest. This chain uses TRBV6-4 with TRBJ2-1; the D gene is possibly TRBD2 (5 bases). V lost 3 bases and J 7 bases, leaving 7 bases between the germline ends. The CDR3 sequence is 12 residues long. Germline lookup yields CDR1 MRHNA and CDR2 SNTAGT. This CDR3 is CASSEGGNEQFF. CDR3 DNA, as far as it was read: TGTGCCAGCAGTGAAGGCGGGAATGAG.

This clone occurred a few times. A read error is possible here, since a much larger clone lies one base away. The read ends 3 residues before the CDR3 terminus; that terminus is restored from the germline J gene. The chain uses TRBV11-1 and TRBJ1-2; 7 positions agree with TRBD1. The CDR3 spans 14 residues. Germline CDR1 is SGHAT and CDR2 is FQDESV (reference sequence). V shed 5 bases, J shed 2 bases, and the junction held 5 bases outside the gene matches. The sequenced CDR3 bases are TGTGCCAGCAGCACCCTGACAGGGAACTATGGC. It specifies CASSTLTGNYG. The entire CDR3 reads CASSTLTGNYGYTF.

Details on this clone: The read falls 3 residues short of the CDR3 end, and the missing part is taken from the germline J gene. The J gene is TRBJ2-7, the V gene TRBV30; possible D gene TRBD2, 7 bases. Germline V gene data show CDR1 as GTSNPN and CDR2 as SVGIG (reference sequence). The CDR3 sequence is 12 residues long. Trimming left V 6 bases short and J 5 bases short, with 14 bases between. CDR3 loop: CACSLGGHEQYF. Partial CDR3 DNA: TGTGCCTGTTCCCTCGGGGGGCACGAG. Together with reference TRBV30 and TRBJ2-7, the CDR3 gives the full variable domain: SQTIHQWPATLVQPVGSPLSLECTVEGTSNPNLYWYRQAAGRGLQLLFYSVGIGQISSEVPQNLSASRPQDRQFILSSKKLLLSDSGFYLCACSLGGHEQYFGPGTRLTVT.

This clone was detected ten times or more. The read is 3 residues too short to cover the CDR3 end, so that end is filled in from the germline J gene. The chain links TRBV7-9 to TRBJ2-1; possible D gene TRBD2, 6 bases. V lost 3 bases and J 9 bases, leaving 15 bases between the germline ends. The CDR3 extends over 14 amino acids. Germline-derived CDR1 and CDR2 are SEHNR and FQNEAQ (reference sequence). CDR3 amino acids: CASSLYEGRGEQFF. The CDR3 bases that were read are TGTGCCAGCAGCTTGTATGAGGGGCGGGGTGAG. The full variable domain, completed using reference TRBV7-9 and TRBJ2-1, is DTGVSQNPRHKITKRGQNVTFRCDPISEHNRLYWYRQTLGQGPEFLTYFQNEAQLEKSRLLSDRFSAERPKGSFSTLEIQRTEQGDSAMYLCASSLYEGRGEQFFGPGTRLTVL.

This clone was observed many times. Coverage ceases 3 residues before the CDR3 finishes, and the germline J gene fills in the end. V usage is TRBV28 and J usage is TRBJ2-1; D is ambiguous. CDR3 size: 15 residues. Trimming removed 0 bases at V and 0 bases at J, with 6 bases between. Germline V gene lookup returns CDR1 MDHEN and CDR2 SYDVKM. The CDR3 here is CASSLWWASYNEQFF. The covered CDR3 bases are TGTGCCAGCAGTTTATGGTGGGCCTCCTACAATGAG.

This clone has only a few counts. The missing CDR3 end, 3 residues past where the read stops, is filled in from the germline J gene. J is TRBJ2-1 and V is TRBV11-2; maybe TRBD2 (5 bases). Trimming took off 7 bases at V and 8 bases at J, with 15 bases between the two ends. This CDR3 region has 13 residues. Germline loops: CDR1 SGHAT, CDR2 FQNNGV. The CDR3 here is CASTSLGRDEQFF. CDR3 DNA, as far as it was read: TGTGCCAGCACCTCTCTTGGGCGGGATGAG.

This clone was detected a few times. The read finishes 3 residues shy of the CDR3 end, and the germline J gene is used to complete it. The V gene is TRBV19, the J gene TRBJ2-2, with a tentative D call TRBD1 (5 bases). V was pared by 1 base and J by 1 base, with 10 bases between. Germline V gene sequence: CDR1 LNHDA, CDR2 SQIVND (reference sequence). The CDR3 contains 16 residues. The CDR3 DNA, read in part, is TGTGCCAGTAGTATAGGGCCAGGGCTGAACACCGGGGAG. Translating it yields CASSIGPGLNTGE. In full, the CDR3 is CASSIGPGLNTGELFF. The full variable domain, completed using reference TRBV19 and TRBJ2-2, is DGGITQSPKYLFRKEGQNVTLSCEQNLNHDAMYWYRQDPGQGLRLIYYSQIVNDFQKGDIAEGYSVSREKKESFPLTVTSAQKNPTAFYLCASSIGPGLNTGELFFGEGSRLTVL.

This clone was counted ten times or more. The CDR3 region is CASSGSRGTEAFF. The covered CDR3 bases are TGTGCCAGCAGCGGGTCGCGGGGCACTGAA. V and J are TRBV28 and TRBJ1-1; no definite D call. The DNA ends 3 residues before the CDR3 does, and the rest of the CDR3 is filled in from the germline J gene. The germline gives CDR1 MDHEN, CDR2 SYDVKM. V was clipped by 6 bases and J by 4 bases, with 12 bases between them. The CDR3 runs to 13 residues. Complete variable domain (other parts from reference TRBV28 and TRBJ1-1): DVKVTQSSRYLVKRTGEKVFLECVQDMDHENMFWYRQDPGLGLRLIYFSYDVKMKEKGDIPEGYSVSREKKERFSLILESASTNQTSMYLCASSGSRGTEAFFGQGTRLTVV.

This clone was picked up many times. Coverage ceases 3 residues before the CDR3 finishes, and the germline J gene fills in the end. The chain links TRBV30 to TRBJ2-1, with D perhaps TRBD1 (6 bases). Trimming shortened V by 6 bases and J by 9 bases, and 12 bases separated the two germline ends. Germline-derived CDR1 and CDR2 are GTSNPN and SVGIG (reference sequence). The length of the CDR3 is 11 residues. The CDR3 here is CACSRGGEQFF. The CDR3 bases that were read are TGTGCCTGCAGCAGGGGTGGTGAG.